These T cell receptor beta chains were read from a single sample in a study of T cells after yellow fever vaccination. TCRdb reanalysed the 5' RACE reads using MiXCR and keeps one entry per CDR3 protein. The sample has about 340,000 distinct CDR3 sequences, under 15% seen once. The input for sequencing was CD4+ T cells sorted from PBMCs, taken 15 days after the yellow fever booster vaccination. The source is a man aged 18 to 30 who received the YFV17D yellow fever vaccine. Both conserved end residues are part of each CDR3. D genes are given only for firm matches. Where a row states a size, it is once, few, many or the class of an expanded clone; other rows omit it.

TRBJ1-1,many,11,TRBV20-1,-,CSAFERGASFF,TGCAGTGCTTTCGAGCGGGGGGCTTCTTTCTTT
TRBJ2-1,-,16,TRBV11-2,TRBD2,CASSLLTSGGHDEQFF,TGTGCCAGCAGCTTGCTTACTAGCGGGGGGCACGATGAGCAGTTCTTC
TRBJ2-4,many,17,TRBV18,TRBD2,CASSPTSGALAKNIQYF,TGTGCCAGCTCACCCACTAGCGGGGCTCTAGCCAAAAACATTCAGTACTTC
TRBJ2-1,few,11,TRBV12-3/TRBV12-4,-,CASGSRHEQFF,TGTGCCAGCGGTTCCAGGCATGAGCAGTTCTTC
TRBJ1-2,-,16,TRBV12-3/TRBV12-4,-,CASSLAPGRFNYGYTF,TGTGCCAGCAGTTTAGCCCCAGGCCGCTTTAACTATGGCTACACCTTC
TRBJ1-6,-,16,TRBV18,-,CASSPDSGYLNSPLHF,TGTGCCAGCTCACCGGACTCCGGGTACCTTAATTCACCCCTCCACTTT
TRBJ1-6,many,13,TRBV6-5,-,CASSYTFGSPLHF,-
TRBJ1-4,-,11,TRBV10-1,-,CASSTGGKLFF,TGCGCCAGCAGCACCGGCGGAAAACTGTTTTTT
TRBJ2-1,few,14,TRBV20-1,-,CSASSGSSYNEQFF,TGCAGTGCTAGTAGCGGTAGCTCCTACAATGAGCAGTTCTTC
TRBJ2-2,-,15,TRBV7-6,-,CASSSHGMSTGELFF,TGTGCCAGCAGCTCCCACGGGATGAGCACCGGGGAGCTGTTTTTT
TRBJ2-3,-,16,TRBV5-4,TRBD2,CASRQSGGLSPDTQYF,TGTGCCAGCAGACAAAGCGGGGGGCTTAGCCCAGATACGCAGTATTTT
TRBJ2-1,-,12,TRBV15,-,CATSRAVAEQFF,TGTGCCACCAGCAGAGCGGTAGCGGAGCAGTTCTTC
TRBJ2-5,-,15,TRBV9,-,CASSVRSRSQETQYF,TGTGCCAGCAGCGTCCGCTCTCGATCCCAAGAGACCCAGTACTTC
TRBJ2-1,few,15,TRBV5-5,-,CASSLESLVWNEQFF,TGTGCCAGCAGCTTGGAATCTCTAGTCTGGAATGAGCAGTTCTTC
TRBJ2-6,-,15,TRBV3-1,-,CASSHTVAGANVLTF,TGTGCCAGCAGCCATACAGTGGCTGGGGCCAACGTCCTGACTTTC
TRBJ2-7,-,13,TRBV30,-,CAWTMGGGLEQYF,TGTGCCTGGACGATGGGGGGTGGGCTCGAGCAGTACTTC
TRBJ1-2,few,13,TRBV2,TRBD1,CASRQGSDYGYTF,TGTGCCAGTAGACAGGGAAGCGACTATGGCTACACCTTC
TRBJ2-3,-,16,TRBV29-1,-,CSVVQRWRGGSDTQYF,TGCAGCGTCGTCCAGAGGTGGCGGGGTGGGTCAGATACGCAGTATTTT
TRBJ1-2,few,13,TRBV6-1,TRBD1,CASRWTGGDGYTF,TGTGCCAGCAGGTGGACAGGGGGCGATGGCTACACCTTC
TRBJ1-2,few,15,TRBV7-2,-,CASSFHRSRNYGYTF,TGTGCCAGCAGCTTCCACCGTTCGAGAAACTATGGCTACACCTTC
TRBJ1-5,-,14,TRBV6-1,TRBD1,CASSKTGGLQPQHF,TGTGCCAGCAGCAAGACAGGGGGCCTCCAGCCCCAGCATTTT
TRBJ2-3,-,16,TRBV7-2,TRBD2,CASSLSPGTSGNTQYF,TGTGCCAGCAGCTTATCGCCCGGGACTAGCGGGAATACGCAGTATTTT
TRBJ1-1,few,17,TRBV6-6,-,CASSYFRPRGGDTEAFF,TGTGCCAGCAGTTACTTTCGCCCCCGGGGAGGGGACACTGAAGCTTTCTTT
TRBJ2-6,-,16,TRBV5-1,TRBD1,CASSQTTGFGANVLTF,TGCGCCAGCAGCCAGACGACAGGGTTCGGGGCCAACGTCCTGACTTTC
TRBJ2-5,few,15,TRBV6-6,-,CASTQVRGAGETQYF,TGTGCCAGCACCCAGGTTAGGGGGGCAGGAGAGACCCAGTACTTC
TRBJ2-1,many,12,TRBV7-9,-,CASSLDRNEQFF,TGTGCCAGCAGCTTAGACAGGAATGAGCAGTTCTTC
TRBJ2-1,-,14,TRBV12-3/TRBV12-4,-,CASSFRGRNNEQFF,TGTGCCAGCAGTTTCCGGGGCCGCAACAATGAGCAGTTCTTC
TRBJ2-3,few,15,TRBV20-1,-,CSAGGVAASTDTQYF,TGCAGTGCTGGCGGGGTAGCGGCTAGCACAGATACGCAGTATTTT
TRBJ1-2,many,12,TRBV7-9,-,CASSPTGYGYTF,TGTGCCAGCAGCCCGACAGGTTATGGCTACACCTTC
TRBJ2-3,many,12,TRBV7-9,-,CASSFSEGFQYF,TGTGCCAGCAGCTTTAGTGAAGGATTCCAGTATTTT
TRBJ2-5,few,14,TRBV25-1,-,CASSEYGDRETQYF,TGTGCCAGCAGTGAATATGGGGATCGAGAGACCCAGTACTTC
TRBJ2-3,-,16,TRBV7-9,-,CASSLSLTGGTDTQYF,TGTGCCAGCAGCTTAAGCCTCACAGGAGGCACAGATACGCAGTATTTT
TRBJ2-5,few,17,TRBV2,TRBD1,CASSSSRDRGRQETQYF,TGTGCCAGCAGTTCCTCTCGGGACAGGGGGCGCCAAGAGACCCAGTACTTC
TRBJ1-2,-,14,TRBV4-3,TRBD1,CASSQLQGGYGYTF,TGCGCCAGCAGCCAGTTACAGGGGGGGTATGGCTACACCTTC
TRBJ2-1,few,12,TRBV10-1,-,CASSEPNGEQFF,TGCGCCAGCAGTGAACCTAATGGTGAGCAGTTCTTC
TRBJ1-1,few,11,TRBV30,-,CAGGEDTEAFF,TGTGCCGGGGGGGAGGACACTGAAGCTTTCTTT
TRBJ1-5,few,13,TRBV6-2/TRBV6-3,-,CASSYYDNQPQHF,TGTGCCAGCAGTTACTATGACAATCAGCCCCAGCATTTT
TRBJ1-4,few,16,TRBV4-1,-,CASSQDGATTNEKLFF,TGCGCCAGCAGCCAGGACGGAGCGACAACTAATGAAAAACTGTTTTTT
TRBJ1-4,-,15,TRBV7-9,TRBD1,CASSTNRGTNEKLFF,TGTGCCAGCAGCACTAACAGGGGAACTAATGAAAAACTGTTTTTT
TRBJ1-1,few,14,TRBV11-3,-,CASSLDGVNTEAFF,TGTGCCAGCAGCCTTGATGGGGTGAACACTGAAGCTTTCTTT
TRBJ2-2,few,15,TRBV5-1,-,CASSYGRSNTGELFF,TGCGCCAGCAGCTACGGACGGTCGAACACCGGGGAGCTGTTTTTT
TRBJ2-3,few,17,TRBV5-1,TRBD2,CASSLVSSGEATDTQYF,TGCGCCAGCAGCTTGGTGTCTAGCGGGGAGGCCACAGATACGCAGTATTTT
TRBJ1-2,-,12,TRBV6-5,TRBD1,CASTSRGSGDTF,TGTGCCAGCACCTCCAGGGGGTCGGGCGACACCTTC
TRBJ1-2,-,14,TRBV4-2,-,CASSQGGGSYGYTF,TGTGCCAGCAGCCAGGGGGGGGGCTCCTATGGCTACACCTTC
TRBJ1-1,-,15,TRBV5-1,-,CASSTGQQLNTEAFF,TGCGCCAGCAGCACCGGACAGCAACTGAACACTGAAGCTTTCTTT
TRBJ2-1,many,15,TRBV7-3,-,CASSLDRTPGREQFF,TGTGCCAGCAGCCTGGACAGAACCCCGGGGCGGGAGCAGTTCTTC
TRBJ1-1,few,15,TRBV18,-,CASSPPVPGETEAFF,TGTGCCAGCTCACCACCTGTCCCCGGGGAGACTGAAGCTTTCTTT
TRBJ1-2,-,15,TRBV4-1,TRBD1,CASSQDDRGNYGYTF,TGCGCCAGCAGCCAGGACGACAGGGGGAACTATGGCTACACCTTC
TRBJ1-5,many,16,TRBV18,TRBD1,CASSPEQGADNQPQHF,TGTGCCAGCTCACCAGAGCAGGGGGCAGATAATCAGCCCCAGCATTTT
TRBJ1-5,-,16,TRBV9,TRBD1,CASSVERGPGNQPQHF,TGTGCCAGCAGCGTAGAGAGGGGGCCTGGCAATCAGCCCCAGCATTTT
TRBJ1-2,-,14,TRBV20-1,TRBD1,CSAPRTGRDYGYTF,TGCAGTGCTCCCCGGACAGGGAGGGACTATGGCTACACCTTC
TRBJ2-3,-,13,TRBV29-1,-,CSVGRDSTDTQYF,TGCAGCGTTGGGCGGGACAGCACAGATACGCAGTATTTT
TRBJ2-5,-,13,TRBV7-2,-,CASSLRTEETQYF,TGTGCCAGCAGCTTAAGGACAGAAGAGACCCAGTACTTC
TRBJ2-5,many,15,TRBV2,TRBD2,CASSERLAGSTTQYF,TGTGCCAGCAGTGAAAGGCTAGCGGGGTCGACGACCCAGTACTTC
TRBJ2-3,-,14,TRBV5-6,-,CASSFGVRADTQYF,TGTGCCAGCAGCTTCGGGGTTCGGGCAGATACGCAGTATTTT
TRBJ2-5,few,14,TRBV18,TRBD1,CASSPGQAKETQYF,TGTGCCAGCTCACCGGGACAGGCTAAAGAGACCCAGTACTTC
TRBJ2-2,-,14,TRBV12-3/TRBV12-4,-,CASSLRGNPGELFF,TGTGCCAGCAGTTTACGAGGGAATCCCGGGGAGCTGTTTTTT
TRBJ2-3,few,17,TRBV6-2/TRBV6-3,TRBD1,CASSLPPPGQGAYTQYF,TGTGCCAGCAGCCTACCCCCTCCGGGACAGGGGGCTTATACGCAGTATTTT
TRBJ2-5,many,14,TRBV5-1,TRBD2,CASSLESGEETQYF,TGCGCCAGCAGCTTGGAGAGCGGGGAAGAGACCCAGTACTTC